Listed here are 7 T cell receptor beta chains from one sample, sequenced in a study of cytomegalovirus exposure and HLA in healthy donors. TCRdb's table, derived via immunoSEQ multiplex PCR, lists solely in-frame clones and lacks some. The repertoire holds over 100,000 clones, with about 94% as singletons. The sample consisted of PBMCs. The receptors come from a woman aged 18-29 years in good health and CMV-seronegative.

The chain joins TRBV28 to TRBJ2-1; no reliable D call. V was pared by 5 bases and J by 8 bases, with 19 bases between. This CDR3 has 15 amino acids. Germline V gene sequence: CDR1 MDHEN, CDR2 SYDVKM. CDR3 region: CASSRYKNGVYEQFF. CDR3 sequence (DNA): TGTGCCAGCAGTAGATACAAAAACGGAGTCTATGAGCAGTTCTTC.

This CDR3 is CASSVAITGELFF. CDR3 bases: TGTGCCAGCAGCGTAGCCATCACCGGGGAGCTGTTTTTT. The chain couples TRBV9 to TRBJ2-2; D unclear. V was cut by 0 bases and J by 4 bases, with 4 bases left in between. Germline lookup yields CDR1 SGDLS and CDR2 YYNGEE. The length of the CDR3 is 13 residues.

The rearrangement links TRBV5-4 to TRBJ2-7, with 7 nucleotides matching TRBD1. Trimming took 0 bases from V and 2 from J; bases not matched to a gene: 8. The germline V gene has CDR1 SGHNT and CDR2 YYREEE (reference sequence). The CDR3 consists of 16 residues. The CDR3 here is CASSLARDSLTYEQYF. Here the CDR3 DNA reads TGTGCCAGCAGCTTGGCCCGGGACAGTCTTACCTACGAGCAGTACTTC.

The V gene is TRBV14, the J gene TRBJ2-7, with D tentatively TRBD1 (6 bases). This CDR3 comprises 18 residues. Germline CDR1 and CDR2: SGHDN and FVKESK. V was pared by 3 bases and J by 4 bases, with 25 bases between. The CDR3 sequence is CASSQTRLQQGPVYEQYF. CDR3 coding DNA: TGTGCCAGCAGCCAGACACGACTCCAACAGGGTCCCGTTTACGAGCAGTACTTC.

The CDR3, as DNA: TGTGCCAGCAGTTTCGGGCGTTTCGATTTTACCGGGGCTGAAGCTTTCTTT. This sequence encodes CASSFGRFDFTGAEAFF. This chain links TRBV27 with TRBJ1-1; D is ambiguous. Trimming removed 3 bases from V and 6 bases from J, with 23 bases in between. From germline, CDR1 is MNHEY and CDR2 SMNVEV (reference sequence). The CDR3 totals 17 residues.

Here the CDR3 reads CAWSGGNSYEQYF. In DNA form, the CDR3 reads TGTGCCTGGAGTGGAGGCAACTCCTACGAGCAGTACTTC. The chain has TRBV30 and TRBJ2-7; D is uncertain. Trimming took 1 base from V and 0 from J, leaving 7 bases between them. The CDR3 loop spans 13 amino acids. Germline V lookup: CDR1 GTSNPN, CDR2 SVGIG (reference sequence).

This chain joins TRBV11-2 and TRBJ2-2, with 9 bases that match TRBD2. The germline CDR1 and CDR2 sequences are SGHAT and FQNNGV. The CDR3 length is 15 residues. After removal of 6 bases from V and 6 bases from J, the junction contained 8 bases not matched to a gene. The CDR3 reads CASSNIAGAAGELFF. CDR3 in DNA: TGTGCCAGCAGTAATATAGCGGGGGCGGCCGGGGAGCTGTTTTTT.